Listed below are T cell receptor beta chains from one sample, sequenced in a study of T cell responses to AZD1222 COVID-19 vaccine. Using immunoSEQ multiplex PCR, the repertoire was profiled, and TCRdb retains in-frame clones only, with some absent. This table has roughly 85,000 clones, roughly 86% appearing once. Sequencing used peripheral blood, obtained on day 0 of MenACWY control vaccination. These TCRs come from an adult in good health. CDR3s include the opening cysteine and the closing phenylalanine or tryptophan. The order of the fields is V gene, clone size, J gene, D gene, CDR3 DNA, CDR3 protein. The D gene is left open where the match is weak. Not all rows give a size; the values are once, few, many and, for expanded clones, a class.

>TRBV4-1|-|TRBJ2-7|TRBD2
TGCGCCAGCAGCCAAATAGCGGGGGGGCCTTACGAGCAGTACTTC
CASSQIAGGPYEQYF
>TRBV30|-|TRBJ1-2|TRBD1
TGTGCCTGGAGGGTGCGTAGGACAGGCAACTATGGCTACACCTTC
CAWRVRRTGNYGYTF
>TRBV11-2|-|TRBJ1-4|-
TGTGCCAGCAGCCGCGCCGGAGTCAGGGGAAATGAAAAACTGTTTTTT
CASSRAGVRGNEKLFF
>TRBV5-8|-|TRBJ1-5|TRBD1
TGTGCCAGCAGCCCCGGGACAGGGTCGGCATATAGCAATCAGCCCCAGCATTTT
CASSPGTGSAYSNQPQHF
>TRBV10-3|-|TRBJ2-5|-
TGTGCCATCAGTGGAGGGCGGACCCCCCAAGAGACCCAGTACTTC
CAISGGRTPQETQYF
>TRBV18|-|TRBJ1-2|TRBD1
TGTGCCAGCTCACCGGACAGGGAGGGTGTAGGTGGCTACACCTTC
CASSPDREGVGGYTF
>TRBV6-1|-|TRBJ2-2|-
TGTGCCAGCAGTTCCCGGGGAGGCGGGGAGCTGTTTTTT
CASSSRGGGELFF
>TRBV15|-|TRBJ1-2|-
TGTGCCACCAGCAGAGATCTGGGGGTGACTAACTATGGCTACACCTTC
CATSRDLGVTNYGYTF
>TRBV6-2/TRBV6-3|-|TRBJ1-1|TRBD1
TGTGCCAGCAGTTTCGACAGGGGTGGCACTGAAGCTTTCTTT
CASSFDRGGTEAFF
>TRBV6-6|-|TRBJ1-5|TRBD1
TGTGCCAGCACCCCCAGGGACAGGGGAAGCAATCAGCCCCAGCATTTT
CASTPRDRGSNQPQHF
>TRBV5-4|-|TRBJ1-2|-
TGTGCCAGCAGCTTGGCAGGCGGCGAGGGCCTCTATGGCTACACCTTC
CASSLAGGEGLYGYTF
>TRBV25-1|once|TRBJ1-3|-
TGTGCCAGCAGTCGGGGGGGATGGCCCGCCTCTGGAAACACCATATATTTT
CASSRGGWPASGNTIYF
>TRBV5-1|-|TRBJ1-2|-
TGCGCCAGCAGCTTGGTCCCTCCGGGGGAGGCCTCGAACTATGGCTACACCTTC
CASSLVPPGEASNYGYTF
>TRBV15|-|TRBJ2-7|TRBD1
TGTGCCACCAGCAGGGCGTCCGGGACAGGGTTATACGAGCAGTACTTC
CATSRASGTGLYEQYF
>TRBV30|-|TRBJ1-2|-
TGTGCCTGGGGCCCCCTGGAGGGAGTTGGCTACACCTTC
CAWGPLEGVGYTF
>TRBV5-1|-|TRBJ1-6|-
TGCGCCAGCAGCTTGGGTCAGGGCGGTAATTCACCCCTCCACTTT
CASSLGQGGNSPLHF
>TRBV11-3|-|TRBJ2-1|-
TGTGCCAGCAGCGATGGACAATTCTACAATGAGCAGTTCTTC
CASSDGQFYNEQFF
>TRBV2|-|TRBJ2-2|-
TGTGCCAGCCGGCAGGACTACACCGGGGAGCTGTTTTTT
CASRQDYTGELFF
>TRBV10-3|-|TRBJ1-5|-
TGTGCCATCAGTGAGTCAAATAATGGGAATCAGCCCCAGCATTTT
CAISESNNGNQPQHF
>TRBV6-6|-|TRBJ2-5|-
TGTGCCAGCAAACGGGACTCTTCCACGGCCCAGTACTTC
CASKRDSSTAQYF
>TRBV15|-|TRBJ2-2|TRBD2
TGTGCCACCAGCAATGTTTATTTTAGCGGGGGGAACGGGGAGCTGTTTTTT
CATSNVYFSGGNGELFF
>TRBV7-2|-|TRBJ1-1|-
TGTGCCAGCAGCCCGGGACTTTCCAACACTGAAGCTTTCTTT
CASSPGLSNTEAFF
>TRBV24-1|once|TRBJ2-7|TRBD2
TGTGCCACCAGTGATTCTCGGACTAGCCTCTACGAGCAGTACTTC
CATSDSRTSLYEQYF
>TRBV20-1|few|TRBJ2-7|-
TGCAGTGCTAGATTCCTCAACGAGCAGTACTTC
CSARFLNEQYF
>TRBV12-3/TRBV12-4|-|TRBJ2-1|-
TGTGCCAGCAGTCCGTTAGGGGGTAGTGGGCAGTTCTTC
CASSPLGGSGQFF
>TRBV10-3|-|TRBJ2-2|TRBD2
TGTGCCATCAGTGAGATGGGGGGGGTGAACCAGGACACCGGGGAGCTGTTTTTT
CAISEMGGVNQDTGELFF
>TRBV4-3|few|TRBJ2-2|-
TGCGCCAGCAGCCAAGACACGGGGACCTCCGTTTCCGGGGAGCTGTTTTTT
CASSQDTGTSVSGELFF
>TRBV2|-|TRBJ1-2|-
TGTGCCAGCGAACAGTGGGAGGGCTTGAGTGGCTACACCTTC
CASEQWEGLSGYTF
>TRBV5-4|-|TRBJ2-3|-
TGTGCCAGCAGCTCCCGGACCGTTGGCACAGATACGCAGTATTTT
CASSSRTVGTDTQYF
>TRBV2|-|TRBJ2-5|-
TGTGCCAGCACAGGTCTTCCTAGGGAGACCCAGTACTTC
CASTGLPRETQYF
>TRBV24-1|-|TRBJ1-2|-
TGTGCCACCAGTGATTCGACAGTTAACTATGGCTACACCTTC
CATSDSTVNYGYTF
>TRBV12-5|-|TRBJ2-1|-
TGTGCTAGTGGTTTAATGGGGCCTTACAATGAGCAGTTCTTC
CASGLMGPYNEQFF